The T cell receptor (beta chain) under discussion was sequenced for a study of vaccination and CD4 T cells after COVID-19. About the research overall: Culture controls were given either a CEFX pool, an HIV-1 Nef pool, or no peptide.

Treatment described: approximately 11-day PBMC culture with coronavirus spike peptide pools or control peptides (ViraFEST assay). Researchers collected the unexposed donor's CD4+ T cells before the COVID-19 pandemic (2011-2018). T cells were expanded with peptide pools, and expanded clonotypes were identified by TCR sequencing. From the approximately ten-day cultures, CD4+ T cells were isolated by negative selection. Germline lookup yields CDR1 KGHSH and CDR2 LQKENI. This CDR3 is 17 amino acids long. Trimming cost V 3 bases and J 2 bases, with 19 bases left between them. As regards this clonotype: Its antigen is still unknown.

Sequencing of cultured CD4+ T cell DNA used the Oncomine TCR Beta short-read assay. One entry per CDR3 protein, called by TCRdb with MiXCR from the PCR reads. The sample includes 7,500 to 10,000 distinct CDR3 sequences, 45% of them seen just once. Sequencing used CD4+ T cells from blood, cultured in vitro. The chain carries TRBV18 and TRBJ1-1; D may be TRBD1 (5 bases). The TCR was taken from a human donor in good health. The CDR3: CASSPRDSAHKNTEAFF. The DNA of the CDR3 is TGTGCCAGCTCACCCCGAGACAGCGCGCATAAAAACACTGAAGCTTTCTTT.